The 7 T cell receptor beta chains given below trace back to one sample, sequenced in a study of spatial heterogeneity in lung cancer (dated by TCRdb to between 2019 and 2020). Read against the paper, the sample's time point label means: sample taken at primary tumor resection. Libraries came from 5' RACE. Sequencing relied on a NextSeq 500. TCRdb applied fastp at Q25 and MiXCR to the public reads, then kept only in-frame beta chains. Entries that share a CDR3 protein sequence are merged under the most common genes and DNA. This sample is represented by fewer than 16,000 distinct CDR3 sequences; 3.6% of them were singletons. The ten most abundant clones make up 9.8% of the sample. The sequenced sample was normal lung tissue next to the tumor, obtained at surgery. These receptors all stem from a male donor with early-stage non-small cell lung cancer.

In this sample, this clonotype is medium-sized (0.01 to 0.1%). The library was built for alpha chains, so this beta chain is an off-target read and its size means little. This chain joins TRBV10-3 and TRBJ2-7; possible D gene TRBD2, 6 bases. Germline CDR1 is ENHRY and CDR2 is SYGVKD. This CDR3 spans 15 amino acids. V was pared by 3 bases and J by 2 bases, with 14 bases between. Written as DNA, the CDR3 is TGTGCCATCAGTGAACCAGGGACTGGCGCCTACGAGCAGTACTTC. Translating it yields CAISEPGTGAYEQYF.

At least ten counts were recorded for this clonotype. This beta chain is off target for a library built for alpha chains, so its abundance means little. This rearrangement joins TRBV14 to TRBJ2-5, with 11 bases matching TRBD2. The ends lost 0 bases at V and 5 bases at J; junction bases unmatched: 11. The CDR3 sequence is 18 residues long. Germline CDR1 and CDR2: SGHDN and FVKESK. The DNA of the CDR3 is TGTGCCAGCAGCCAAGATTTTCGGTCTAGCGGGAGGTTTGAGACCCAGTACTTC. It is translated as CASSQDFRSSGRFETQYF.

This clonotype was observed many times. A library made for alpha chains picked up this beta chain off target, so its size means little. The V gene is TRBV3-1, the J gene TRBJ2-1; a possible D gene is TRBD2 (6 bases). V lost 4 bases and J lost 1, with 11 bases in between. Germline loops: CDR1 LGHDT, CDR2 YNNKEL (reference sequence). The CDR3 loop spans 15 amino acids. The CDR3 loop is CASSPGSGSYNEQFF. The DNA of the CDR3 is TGTGCCAGCAGCCCAGGCAGCGGGTCCTACAATGAGCAGTTCTTC.

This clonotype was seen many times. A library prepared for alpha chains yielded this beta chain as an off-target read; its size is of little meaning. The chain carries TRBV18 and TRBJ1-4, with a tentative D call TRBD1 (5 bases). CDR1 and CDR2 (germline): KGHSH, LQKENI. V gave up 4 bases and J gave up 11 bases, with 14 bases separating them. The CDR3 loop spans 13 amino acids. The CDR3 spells CASSQGTTGKLFF. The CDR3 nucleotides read TGTGCCAGCTCACAAGGGACCACGGGGAAACTGTTTTTT.

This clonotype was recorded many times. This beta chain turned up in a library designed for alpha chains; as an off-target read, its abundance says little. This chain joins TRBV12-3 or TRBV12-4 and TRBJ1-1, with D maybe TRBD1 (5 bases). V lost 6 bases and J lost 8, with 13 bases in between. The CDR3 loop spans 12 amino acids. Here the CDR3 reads CASSLHRGEAFF. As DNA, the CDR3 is TGTGCCAGCAGCCTTCACCGGGGGGAAGCTTTCTTT.

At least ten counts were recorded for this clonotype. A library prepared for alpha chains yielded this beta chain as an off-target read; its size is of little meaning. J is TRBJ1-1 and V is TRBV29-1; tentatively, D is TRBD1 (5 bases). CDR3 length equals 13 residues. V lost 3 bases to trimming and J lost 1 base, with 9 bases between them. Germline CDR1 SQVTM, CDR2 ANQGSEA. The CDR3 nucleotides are TGCAGCGTTGACAGGGTAGCGAACACTGAAGCTTTCTTT. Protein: CSVDRVANTEAFF.

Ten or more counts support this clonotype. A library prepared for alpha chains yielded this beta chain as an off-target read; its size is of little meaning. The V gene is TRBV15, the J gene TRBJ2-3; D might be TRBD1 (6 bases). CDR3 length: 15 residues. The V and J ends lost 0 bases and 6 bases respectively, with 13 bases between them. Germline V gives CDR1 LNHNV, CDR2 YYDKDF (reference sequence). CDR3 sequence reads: CATSRDATGIDTQYF. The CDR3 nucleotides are TGTGCCACCAGCAGAGATGCAACAGGGATTGATACGCAGTATTTT.